This entry describes one T cell receptor (beta chain). This entry belongs to a study of T-cell memory formation after mild COVID-19. Study-level background: Clustering of TCRs was largely donor specific.

TCRdb used MiXCR to reprocess the 5' RACE reads, holding one entry per CDR3 protein. The sample has roughly 600,000 distinct CDR3 sequences; roughly 18% are singletons. Trimming took 4 bases from V and 0 from J, leaving 16 bases between them. CDR1 and CDR2 (germline): DFQATT, SNEGSKA (reference sequence). This CDR3 contains 15 residues. The receptor was isolated from an adult woman who had mild COVID-19 (a few samples of this study predate the infection). Cell type and time point are not known. V is TRBV20-1 and J is TRBJ2-7, with a weak D call TRBD2 (5 bases). The material sequenced was PBMCs or a T cell subset sorted from them (not recorded which). The CDR3 sequence: CSATRADISSYEQYF. The CDR3 DNA is TGCAGTGCTACCCGAGCGGATATAAGCTCCTACGAGCAGTACTTC.